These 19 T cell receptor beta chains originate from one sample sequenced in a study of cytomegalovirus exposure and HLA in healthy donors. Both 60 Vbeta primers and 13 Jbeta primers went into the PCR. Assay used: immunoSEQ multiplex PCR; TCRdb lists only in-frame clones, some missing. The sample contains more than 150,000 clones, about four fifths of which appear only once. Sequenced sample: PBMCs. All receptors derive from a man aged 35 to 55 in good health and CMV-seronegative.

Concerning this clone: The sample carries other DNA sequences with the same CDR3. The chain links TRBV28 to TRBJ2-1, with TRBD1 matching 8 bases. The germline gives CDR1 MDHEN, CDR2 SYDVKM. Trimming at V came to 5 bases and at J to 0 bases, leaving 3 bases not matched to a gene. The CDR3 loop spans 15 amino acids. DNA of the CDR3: TGTGCCAGCAGTCCTCAGGGGGCCTCCTACAATGAGCAGTTCTTC. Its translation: CASSPQGASYNEQFF.

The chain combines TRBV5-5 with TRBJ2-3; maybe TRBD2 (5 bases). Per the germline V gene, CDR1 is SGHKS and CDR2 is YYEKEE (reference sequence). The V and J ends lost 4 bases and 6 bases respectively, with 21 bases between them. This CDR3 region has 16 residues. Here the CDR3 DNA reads TGTGCCAGCAGCCCCCTCAAGGGAGAGTGGGCGGATACGCAGTATTTT. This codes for CASSPLKGEWADTQYF.

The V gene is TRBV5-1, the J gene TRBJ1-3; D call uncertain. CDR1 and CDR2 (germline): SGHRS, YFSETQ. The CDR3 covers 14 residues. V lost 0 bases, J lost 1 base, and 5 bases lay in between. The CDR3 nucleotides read TGCGCCAGCAGCTTGGCCAGTTCTGGAAACACCATATATTTT. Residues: CASSLASSGNTIYF. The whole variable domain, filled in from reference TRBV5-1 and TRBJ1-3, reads KAGVTQTPRYLIKTRGQQVTLSCSPISGHRSVSWYQQTPGQGLQFLFEYFSETQRNKGNFPGRFSGRQFSNSRSEMNVSTLELGDSALYLCASSLASSGNTIYFGEGSWLTVV.

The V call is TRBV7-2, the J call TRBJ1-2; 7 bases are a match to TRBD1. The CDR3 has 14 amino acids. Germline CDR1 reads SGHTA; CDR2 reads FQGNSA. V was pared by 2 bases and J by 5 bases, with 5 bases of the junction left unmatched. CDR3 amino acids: CASSLPGTAYGYTF. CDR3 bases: TGTGCCAGCAGCTTACCGGGGACAGCTTATGGCTACACCTTC.

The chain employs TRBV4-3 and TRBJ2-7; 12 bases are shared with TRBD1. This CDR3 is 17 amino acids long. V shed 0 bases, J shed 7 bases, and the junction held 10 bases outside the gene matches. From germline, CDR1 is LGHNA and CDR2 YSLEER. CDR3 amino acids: CASSQDSAGQGAGEQYF. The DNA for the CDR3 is TGCGCCAGCAGCCAAGATTCCGCGGGACAGGGGGCGGGAGAGCAGTACTTC.

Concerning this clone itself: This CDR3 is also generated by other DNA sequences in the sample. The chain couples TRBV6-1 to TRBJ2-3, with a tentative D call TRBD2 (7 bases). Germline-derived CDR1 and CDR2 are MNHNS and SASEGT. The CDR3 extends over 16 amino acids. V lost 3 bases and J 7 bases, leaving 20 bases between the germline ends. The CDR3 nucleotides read TGTGCCAGCAGTGATTGGGGGACGGGGGGCACGAATACGCAGTATTTT. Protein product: CASSDWGTGGTNTQYF.

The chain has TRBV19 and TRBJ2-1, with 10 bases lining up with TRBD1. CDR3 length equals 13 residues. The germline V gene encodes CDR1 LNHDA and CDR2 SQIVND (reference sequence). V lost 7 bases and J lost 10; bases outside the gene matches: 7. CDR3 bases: TGTGCCAGTACCGGGACAGGGGCAAGGGAGCAGTTCTTC. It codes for CASTGTGAREQFF. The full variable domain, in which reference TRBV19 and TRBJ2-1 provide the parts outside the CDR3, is DGGITQSPKYLFRKEGQNVTLSCEQNLNHDAMYWYRQDPGQGLRLIYYSQIVNDFQKGDIAEGYSVSREKKESFPLTVTSAQKNPTAFYLCASTGTGAREQFFGPGTRLTVL.

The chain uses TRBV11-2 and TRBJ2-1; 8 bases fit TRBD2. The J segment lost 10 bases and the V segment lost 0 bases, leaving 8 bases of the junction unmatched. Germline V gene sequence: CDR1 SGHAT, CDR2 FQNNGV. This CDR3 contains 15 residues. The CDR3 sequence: CASSLEPGGAYEQFF. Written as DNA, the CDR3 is TGTGCCAGCAGCTTAGAGCCCGGGGGGGCCTACGAGCAGTTCTTC. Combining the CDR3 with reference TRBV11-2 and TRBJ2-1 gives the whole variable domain EAGVAQSPRYKIIEKRQSVAFWCNPISGHATLYWYQQILGQGPKLLIQFQNNGVVDDSQLPKDRFSAERLKGVDSTLKIQPAKLEDSAVYLCASSLEPGGAYEQFFGPGTRLTVL.

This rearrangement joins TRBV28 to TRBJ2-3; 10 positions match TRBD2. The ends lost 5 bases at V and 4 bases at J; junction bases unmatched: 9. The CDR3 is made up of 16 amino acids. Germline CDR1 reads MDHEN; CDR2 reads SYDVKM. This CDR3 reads CASSPLSGRGPDTQYF. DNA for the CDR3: TGTGCCAGCAGTCCCCTAAGCGGGAGGGGTCCAGATACGCAGTATTTT.

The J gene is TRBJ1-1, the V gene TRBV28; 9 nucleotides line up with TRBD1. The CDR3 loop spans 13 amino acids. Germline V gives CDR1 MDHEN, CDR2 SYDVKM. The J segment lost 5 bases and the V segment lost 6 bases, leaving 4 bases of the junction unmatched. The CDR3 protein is CASRGDRVTEAFF. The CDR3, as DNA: TGTGCCAGCAGGGGGGACAGGGTAACTGAAGCTTTCTTT.

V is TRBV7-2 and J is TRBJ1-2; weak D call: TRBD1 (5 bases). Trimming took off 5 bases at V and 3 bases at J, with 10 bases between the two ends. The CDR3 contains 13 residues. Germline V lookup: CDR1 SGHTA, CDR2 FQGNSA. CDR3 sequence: CASSLQVYYGYTF. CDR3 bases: TGTGCCAGCAGCCTACAGGTGTACTATGGCTACACCTTC.

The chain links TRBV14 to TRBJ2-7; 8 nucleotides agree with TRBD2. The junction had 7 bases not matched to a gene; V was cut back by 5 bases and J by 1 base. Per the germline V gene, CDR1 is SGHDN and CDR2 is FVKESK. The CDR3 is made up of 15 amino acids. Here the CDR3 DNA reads TGTGCCAGCAGCTCTGAGCGGGAGAGGTCCTACGAGCAGTACTTC. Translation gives CASSSERERSYEQYF.

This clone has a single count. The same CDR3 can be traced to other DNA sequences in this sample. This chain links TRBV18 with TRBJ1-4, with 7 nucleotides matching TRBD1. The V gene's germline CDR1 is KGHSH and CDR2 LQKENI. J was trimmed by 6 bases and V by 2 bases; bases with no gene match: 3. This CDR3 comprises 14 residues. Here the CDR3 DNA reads TGTGCCAGCTCACCAGGGCAGGGGGATGAAAAACTGTTTTTT. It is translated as CASSPGQGDEKLFF.

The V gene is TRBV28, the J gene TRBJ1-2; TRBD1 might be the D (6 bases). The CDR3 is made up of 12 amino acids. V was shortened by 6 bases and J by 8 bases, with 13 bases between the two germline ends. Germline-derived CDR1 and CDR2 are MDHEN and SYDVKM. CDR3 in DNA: TGTGCCAGCAGCCAAGGACAGTACGGCTACACCTTC. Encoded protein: CASSQGQYGYTF.

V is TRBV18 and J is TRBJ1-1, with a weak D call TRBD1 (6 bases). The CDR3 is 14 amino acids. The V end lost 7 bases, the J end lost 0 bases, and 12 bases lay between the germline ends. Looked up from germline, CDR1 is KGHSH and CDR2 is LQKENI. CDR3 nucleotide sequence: TGTGCCAGCTTGGACAGCGTTATGAACACTGAAGCTTTCTTT. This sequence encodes CASLDSVMNTEAFF.

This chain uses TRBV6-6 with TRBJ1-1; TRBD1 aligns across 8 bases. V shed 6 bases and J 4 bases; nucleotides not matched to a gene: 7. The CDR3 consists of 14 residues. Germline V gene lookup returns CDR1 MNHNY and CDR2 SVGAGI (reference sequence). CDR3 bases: TGTGCCAGCAGGTCGTCAGGGGGCCTCACTGAAGCTTTCTTT. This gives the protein CASRSSGGLTEAFF.

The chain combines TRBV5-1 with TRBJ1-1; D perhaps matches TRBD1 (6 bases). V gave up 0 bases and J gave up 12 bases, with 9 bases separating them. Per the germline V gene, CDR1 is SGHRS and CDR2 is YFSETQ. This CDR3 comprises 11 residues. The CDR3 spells CASSLEGGTFF. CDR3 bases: TGCGCCAGCAGCTTGGAAGGGGGAACTTTCTTT.

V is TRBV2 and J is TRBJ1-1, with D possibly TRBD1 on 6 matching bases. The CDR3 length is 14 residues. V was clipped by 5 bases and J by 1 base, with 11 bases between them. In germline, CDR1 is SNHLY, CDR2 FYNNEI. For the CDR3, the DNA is TGTGCCAGCAGTTTCGACAGGAGGAACACTGAAGCTTTCTTT. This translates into CASSFDRRNTEAFF.

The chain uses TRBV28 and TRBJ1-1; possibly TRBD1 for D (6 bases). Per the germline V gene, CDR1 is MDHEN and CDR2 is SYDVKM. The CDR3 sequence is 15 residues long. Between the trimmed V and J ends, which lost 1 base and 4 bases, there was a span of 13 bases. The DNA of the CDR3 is TGTGCCAGCAGTTTATATGGGGGCGAGGGCACTGAAGCTTTCTTT. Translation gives CASSLYGGEGTEAFF.